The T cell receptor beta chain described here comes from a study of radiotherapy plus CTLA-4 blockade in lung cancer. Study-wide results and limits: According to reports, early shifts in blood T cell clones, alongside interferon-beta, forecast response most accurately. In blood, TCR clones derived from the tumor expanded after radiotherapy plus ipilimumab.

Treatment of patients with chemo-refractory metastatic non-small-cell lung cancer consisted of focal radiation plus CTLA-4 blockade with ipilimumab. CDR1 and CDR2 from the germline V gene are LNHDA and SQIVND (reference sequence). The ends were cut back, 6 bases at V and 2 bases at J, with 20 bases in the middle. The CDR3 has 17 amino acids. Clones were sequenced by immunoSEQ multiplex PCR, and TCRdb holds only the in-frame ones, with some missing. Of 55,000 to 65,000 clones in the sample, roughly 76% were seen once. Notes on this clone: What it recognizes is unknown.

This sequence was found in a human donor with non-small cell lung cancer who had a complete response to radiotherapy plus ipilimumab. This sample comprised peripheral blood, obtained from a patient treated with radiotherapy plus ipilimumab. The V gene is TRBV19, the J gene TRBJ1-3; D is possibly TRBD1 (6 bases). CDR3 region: CASRSVARAGAGNTIYF. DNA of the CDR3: TGTGCCAGTAGATCGGTCGCCCGGGCAGGGGCTGGAAACACCATATATTTT.